The 28 T cell receptor beta chains reported below all come from one sample, sequenced in a study of response to subunit inactivated influenza vaccine. TCRdb used MiXCR to reprocess the RT-PCR reads, holding one entry per CDR3 protein. The sample lists over 800,000 distinct CDR3 sequences, less than 25% occurring once. This material consisted of PBMCs from blood, taken more than 4 days after vaccination. The receptors derive from a man aged 50 to 59 who received an inactivated influenza vaccine.

This clonotype was recorded a few times. The chain carries TRBV20-1 and TRBJ2-5; D remains ambiguous. Between the trimmed V and J ends, which lost 0 bases and 2 bases, there was a span of 13 bases. Germline loops: CDR1 DFQATT, CDR2 SNEGSKA (reference sequence). The CDR3 loop spans 15 amino acids. DNA for the CDR3: TGCAGTGCTAGAGATCTCGGACCGAGTCAAGAGACCCAGTACTTC. This sequence encodes CSARDLGPSQETQYF.

The chain links TRBV18 to TRBJ2-1; maybe TRBD2 (6 bases). The CDR3 totals 14 residues. Germline CDR1 and CDR2: KGHSH and LQKENI. V lost 1 base and J lost 8, with 12 bases in between. The CDR3, as DNA: TGTGCCAGCTCACCACTCCAGGGAGGCGATGAGCAGTTCTTC. Its protein product is CASSPLQGGDEQFF.

V usage is TRBV12-3 or TRBV12-4 and J usage is TRBJ1-3; 7 bases are a match to TRBD1. The ends lost 3 bases at V and 4 bases at J; junction bases unmatched: 9. This CDR3 has 16 residues. The CDR3 DNA reads TGTGCCAGCAGTTTTGTAGTCCCGGACAGGGGAAACACCATATATTTT. Translating gives CASSFVVPDRGNTIYF.

This clonotype has a handful of counts. The rearrangement joins TRBV6-1 to TRBJ1-1, with 9 nucleotides matching TRBD1. The germline CDR1 and CDR2 sequences are MNHNS and SASEGT. Germline trimming cut 7 bases from V and 0 bases from J; bases unmatched to any gene: 6. The CDR3 contains 15 residues. This CDR3 is CASISQGALNTEAFF. The CDR3 coding sequence is TGTGCCAGCATCTCACAGGGGGCATTGAACACTGAAGCTTTCTTT.

The chain joins TRBV5-5 to TRBJ1-1, with D unresolved. The CDR3 spans 13 residues. CDR1 is SGHKS and CDR2 is YYEKEE in the germline V gene (reference sequence). With 3 bases removed from V and 2 bases from J, the gap between germline ends came to 8 bases. CDR3 amino acids: CASSWEKNTEAFF. Written as DNA, the CDR3 is TGTGCCAGCAGCTGGGAGAAAAACACTGAAGCTTTCTTT.

The chain couples TRBV7-2 to TRBJ2-7, with D uncertain. V lost 3 bases and J 1 base, leaving 13 bases between the germline ends. The germline gives CDR1 SGHTA, CDR2 FQGNSA. The CDR3 length is 15 residues. This chain's CDR3 is CASSLPSVRSYEQYF. CDR3 nucleotides: TGTGCCAGCAGCTTGCCATCGGTCCGGTCCTACGAGCAGTACTTC.

This chain uses TRBV10-3 with TRBJ2-3, with unresolved D. Per the germline V gene, CDR1 is ENHRY and CDR2 is SYGVKD. Deletions cut 2 bases from V and 0 bases from J, with 12 bases between. The CDR3 length is 16 residues. The CDR3 spells CAISEIWRTSTDTQYF. The DNA of the CDR3 is TGTGCCATCAGTGAGATATGGCGGACGAGCACAGATACGCAGTATTTT.

This clonotype has only a few counts. The chain has TRBV10-3 and TRBJ2-3; D gene unclear. V gave up 6 bases and J gave up 1 base, with 5 bases separating them. The CDR3 runs to 12 residues. Germline values: CDR1 ENHRY, CDR2 SYGVKD. The CDR3 DNA follows: TGTGCCATCAGGCAGGGCACAGATACGCAGTATTTT. This gives the protein CAIRQGTDTQYF.

The chain links TRBV28 to TRBJ1-2; D gene unclear. The CDR3 covers 14 residues. Germline loops: CDR1 MDHEN, CDR2 SYDVKM. Trimming stripped 5 bases from V and 0 bases from J, with 10 bases between. The CDR3, as DNA: TGTGCCAGCAGTACCGAACAGACTAACTATGGCTACACCTTC. Amino acid sequence: CASSTEQTNYGYTF.

This chain uses TRBV20-1 with TRBJ1-4; 8 positions agree with TRBD1. V was pared by 4 bases and J by 5 bases, with 6 bases of the junction left unmatched. The germline gives CDR1 DFQATT, CDR2 SNEGSKA (reference sequence). The CDR3 spans 14 residues. The CDR3 nucleotides read TGCAGTGCTACCTCCGGGACAGGCAATGAAAAACTGTTTTTT. Translated: CSATSGTGNEKLFF.

The rearrangement uses TRBV20-1 and TRBJ2-3, with TRBD1 identical over 8 bases. The germline V gene encodes CDR1 DFQATT and CDR2 SNEGSKA (reference sequence). CDR3 length: 16 residues. Germline trimming cut 3 bases from V and 0 bases from J; bases unmatched to any gene: 8. CDR3: CSARSTGGSSTDTQYF. The DNA for the CDR3 is TGCAGTGCTAGGTCCACAGGGGGATCTAGCACAGATACGCAGTATTTT.

Only a few counts were recorded for this clonotype. The V and J genes are TRBV29-1 and TRBJ1-2, with 7 bases fitting TRBD1. Germline V gene data show CDR1 as SQVTM and CDR2 as ANQGSEA. The J segment lost 8 bases and the V segment lost 0 bases, leaving 9 bases of the junction unmatched. The length of the CDR3 is 14 residues. CDR3 amino acids: CSVEDYRGSIGYTF. The DNA of the CDR3 is TGCAGCGTTGAAGATTACAGGGGTTCAATCGGCTACACCTTC.

The J gene is TRBJ1-4, the V gene TRBV12-3 or TRBV12-4; D perhaps matches TRBD1 (5 bases). CDR3 length: 15 residues. V lost 4 bases, J lost 8 bases, and 17 bases lay in between. This CDR3 reads CASSSRSGRGEKLFF. The CDR3 nucleotides read TGTGCCAGCAGTTCCCGGTCTGGGAGGGGAGAAAAACTGTTTTTT.

This clonotype occurred a few times. The J gene is TRBJ1-4, the V gene TRBV29-1; D is ambiguous. Trimming took 4 bases from V and 6 from J, leaving 12 bases between them. The CDR3 totals 13 residues. The V gene's germline CDR1 is SQVTM and CDR2 ANQGSEA. The chain's CDR3 is CSVVSIGDEKLFF. DNA of the CDR3: TGCAGCGTTGTTTCCATTGGTGATGAAAAACTGTTTTTT.

This rearrangement joins TRBV2 to TRBJ1-1; D call uncertain. The CDR3 is made up of 13 amino acids. Germline-derived CDR1 and CDR2 are SNHLY and FYNNEI. The germline V and J ends were trimmed by 6 bases and 0 bases, with 8 bases remaining between them. DNA of the CDR3: TGTGCCAGCAGCCCCGAGATGAACACTGAAGCTTTCTTT. Translated, it gives CASSPEMNTEAFF.

This clonotype was picked up a small number of times. This chain uses TRBV6-2 or TRBV6-3 with TRBJ2-5; unclear D gene. The germline gives CDR1 MNHEY, CDR2 SVGEGT. The ends were cut back, 2 bases at V and 3 bases at J, with 16 bases in the middle. There are 16 residues in the CDR3. DNA of the CDR3: TGTGCCAGCAGTTACCTCACGACCGGAGTAAAAGAGACCCAGTACTTC. This encodes CASSYLTTGVKETQYF.

The chain links TRBV7-6 to TRBJ2-2; D uncertain. V was trimmed by 4 bases and J by 0 bases, leaving 12 bases between them. Germline V gene sequence: CDR1 SGHVS, CDR2 FNYEAQ. The CDR3 is made up of 16 amino acids. DNA of the CDR3: TGTGCCAGCAGCTCGTTTGACGGATCGAACACCGGGGAGCTGTTTTTT. Translating gives CASSSFDGSNTGELFF. The entire variable domain, with the rest obtained from reference TRBV7-6 and TRBJ2-2, is as follows: GAGVSQSPRYKVTKRGQDVALRCDPISGHVSLYWYRQALGQGPEFLTYFNYEAQQDKSGLPNDRFSAERPEGSISTLTIQRTEQRDSAMYRCASSSFDGSNTGELFFGEGSRLTVL.

In this sample, this clonotype turned up a few times. The J gene is TRBJ1-4, the V gene TRBV4-3; a weak D match, TRBD1 (6 bases). Germline V gives CDR1 LGHNA, CDR2 YSLEER. Trimming removed 0 bases at V and 7 bases at J, with 12 bases between. The CDR3 is made up of 15 amino acids. The CDR3 region is CASSQDYRAFEKLFF. The CDR3 coding sequence is TGCGCCAGCAGCCAAGATTACAGGGCATTTGAAAAACTGTTTTTT.

Only a few counts were recorded for this clonotype. The V gene is TRBV5-1, the J gene TRBJ2-1; the match to TRBD2 covers 8 bases. V lost 0 bases to trimming and J lost 9 bases; unmatched junction nucleotides: 8. The CDR3 contains 15 residues. CDR1 SGHRS and CDR2 YFSETQ come from the germline V gene. CDR3 residues: CASSLGSVSGVEQFF. The CDR3 nucleotides read TGCGCCAGCAGCTTGGGGTCCGTTAGCGGGGTTGAGCAGTTCTTC.

The CDR3 spells CSALTGGRTDTQYF. The CDR3 DNA follows: TGCAGTGCCTTAACAGGGGGAAGGACAGATACGCAGTATTTT. The rearrangement joins TRBV20-1 to TRBJ2-3; 8 nucleotides line up with TRBD1. Germline trimming cut 6 bases from V and 3 bases from J; bases unmatched to any gene: 8. CDR3 length: 14 residues. CDR1 DFQATT and CDR2 SNEGSKA come from the germline V gene (reference sequence).

V and J are TRBV11-2 and TRBJ2-3, with 7 bases fitting TRBD1. The CDR3 is 16 amino acids. Germline assignment: CDR1 SGHAT and CDR2 FQNNGV. The V gene end was trimmed by 5 bases and the J gene end by 0 bases; junction bases not matched to a gene: 8. The CDR3 is CASSRDRAPSTDTQYF. CDR3 nucleotide sequence: TGTGCCAGCAGCCGAGACAGGGCCCCGAGCACAGATACGCAGTATTTT.

The sample holds many counts of this clonotype. This rearrangement joins TRBV4-3 to TRBJ2-5; 10 positions match TRBD2. The ends lost 0 bases at V and 7 bases at J; junction bases unmatched: 11. The CDR3 runs 17 residues. Germline V gene sequence: CDR1 LGHNA, CDR2 YSLEER. The CDR3 region has the DNA TGCGCCAGCAGCCAAGATCGGGCTAGCGGGGGTTTTGGGACCCAGTACTTC. As protein: CASSQDRASGGFGTQYF.

The table lists this clonotype with a few counts. The chain recombines TRBV9 with TRBJ2-3; 16 nucleotides match TRBD2. V gave up 4 bases and J gave up 2 bases; unmatched junction bases: 4. Germline CDR1 is SGDLS and CDR2 is YYNGEE. This CDR3 is built from 17 residues. This CDR3 is CASSQGTSGRATDTQYF. The CDR3 DNA sequence: TGTGCCAGCAGCCAGGGGACTAGCGGGAGGGCCACAGATACGCAGTATTTT.

The chain combines TRBV5-6 with TRBJ2-2, with TRBD2 identical over 13 bases. CDR3 length equals 18 residues. Germline V gene data show CDR1 as SGHDT and CDR2 as YYEEEE. V trimming: 3 bases; J trimming: 3 bases; junction bases outside the gene matches: 8. The CDR3 DNA reads TGTGCCAGCAGCTCTTGGACTAGCGGGAGTTGGGACACCGGGGAGCTGTTTTTT. As protein: CASSSWTSGSWDTGELFF.

In its sample, this clonotype was seen a few times. V gene TRBV4-3 combines with J gene TRBJ2-2, with TRBD1 as a possible D gene (5 bases). The V end lost 1 base, the J end lost 4 bases, and 13 bases lay between the germline ends. CDR3 length: 16 residues. Germline CDR1 LGHNA, CDR2 YSLEER. The CDR3 sequence is CASSQAVQGPTGELFF. The CDR3 DNA sequence: TGCGCCAGCAGCCAAGCGGTCCAGGGCCCCACCGGGGAGCTGTTTTTT.

This clonotype appeared a few times. The chain recombines TRBV24-1 with TRBJ2-1; D remains ambiguous. CDR1 and CDR2 from the germline V gene are KGHDR and SFDVKD. Between the trimmed V and J ends, which lost 4 bases and 4 bases, there was a span of 10 bases. The CDR3 has 14 amino acids. CDR3 DNA: TGTGCCACCAGTGACCGATGGTCGTACAATGAGCAGTTCTTC. This codes for CATSDRWSYNEQFF.

This chain uses TRBV18 with TRBJ2-1; D remains ambiguous. This CDR3 comprises 15 residues. Trimming took 2 bases from V and 0 from J, leaving 8 bases between them. In germline, CDR1 is KGHSH, CDR2 LQKENI. The CDR3 DNA sequence: TGTGCCAGCTCACCAGGGATGAGCTCCTACAATGAGCAGTTCTTC. Translating gives CASSPGMSSYNEQFF.

In its sample, this clonotype was seen a few times. This rearrangement joins TRBV25-1 to TRBJ2-7, with TRBD1 identical over 8 bases. CDR3 size: 15 residues. From germline, CDR1 is MGHDK and CDR2 SYGVNS. With 3 bases clipped from V and 6 bases from J, the junction kept 10 bases outside the gene matches. The CDR3 sequence is CASSDWRGTGREQYF. The CDR3 coding sequence is TGTGCCAGCAGTGATTGGAGGGGGACAGGACGCGAGCAGTACTTC.